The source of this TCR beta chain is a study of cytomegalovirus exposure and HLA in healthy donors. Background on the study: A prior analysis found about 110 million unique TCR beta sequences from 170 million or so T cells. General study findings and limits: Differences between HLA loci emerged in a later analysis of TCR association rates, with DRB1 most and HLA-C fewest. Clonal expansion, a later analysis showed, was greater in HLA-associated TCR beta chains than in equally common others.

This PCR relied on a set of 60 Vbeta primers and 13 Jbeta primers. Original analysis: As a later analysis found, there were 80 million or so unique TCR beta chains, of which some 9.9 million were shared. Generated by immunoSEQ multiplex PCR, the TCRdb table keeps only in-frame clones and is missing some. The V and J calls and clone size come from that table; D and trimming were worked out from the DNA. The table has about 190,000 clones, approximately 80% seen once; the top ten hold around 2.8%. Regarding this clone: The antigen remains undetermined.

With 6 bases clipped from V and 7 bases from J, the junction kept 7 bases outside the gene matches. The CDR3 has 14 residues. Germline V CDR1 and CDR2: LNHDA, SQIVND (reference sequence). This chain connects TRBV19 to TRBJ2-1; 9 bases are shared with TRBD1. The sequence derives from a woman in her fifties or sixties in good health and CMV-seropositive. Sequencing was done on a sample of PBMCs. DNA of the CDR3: TGTGCCAGTAGCGGACAGGGGAAAAGAAATGAGCAGTTCTTC. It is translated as CASSGQGKRNEQFF.